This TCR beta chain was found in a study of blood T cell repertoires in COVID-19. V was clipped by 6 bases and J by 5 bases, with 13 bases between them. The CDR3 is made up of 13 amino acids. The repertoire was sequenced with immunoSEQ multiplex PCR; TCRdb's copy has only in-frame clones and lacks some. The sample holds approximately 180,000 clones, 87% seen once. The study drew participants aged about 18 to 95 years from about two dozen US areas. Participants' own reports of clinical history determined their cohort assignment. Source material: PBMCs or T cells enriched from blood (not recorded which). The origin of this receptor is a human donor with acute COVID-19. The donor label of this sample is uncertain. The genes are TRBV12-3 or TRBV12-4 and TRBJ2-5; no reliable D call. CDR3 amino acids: CASRPSTGETQYF. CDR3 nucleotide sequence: TGTGCCAGCAGACCCAGTACGGGTGAGACCCAGTACTTC.